This T cell receptor beta chain was observed in a study of regulatory T cells in long-lasting Graves disease. As regards this clonotype: No antigen is known for it.

Time point given: persistent/refractory GD, antithyroid drugs over 5 years with positive TRAb. There was RNA extracted from PBMCs, and the TCR library was made from it. An endocrinology department located in Xi'an, China, was where the patients came from. V gave up 0 bases and J gave up 0 bases, with 23 bases separating them. Germline CDR1 is SGHDN and CDR2 is FVKESK. This CDR3 comprises 21 residues. The authors built TCR beta libraries using iRepertoire HTBI primers and Arm-PCR of CDR3 regions. TCRdb recomputed calls from the multiplex PCR reads with MiXCR, one row per CDR3 protein. The sample records about half a million distinct CDR3 sequences, 20% to 25% being singletons. Study results and caveats: Between persistent patients, a few thousand public clonotypes were shared, exceeding the approximately 870 shared between new patients.

The V gene is TRBV14, the J gene TRBJ1-4, with D tentatively TRBD1 (6 bases). The material sequenced was peripheral blood mononuclear cells (PBMCs), taken when the disease was refractory, from a patient treated with antithyroid drugs. This TCR was sampled from a female donor with Graves disease. The CDR3 sequence: CASSQEPPGQLRGSTNEKLFF. In nucleotides, the CDR3 is TGTGCCAGCAGCCAAGAACCACCCGGACAGCTTAGGGGATCAACTAATGAAAAACTGTTTTTT.